This T cell receptor beta chain was recorded in a study of T cell repertoires in cytomegalovirus infection. At the level of the study: Matching HLA type, along with CMV infection, was indicated by public TCR beta signatures.

Per the germline V gene, CDR1 is SGHDT and CDR2 is YYEEEE. V lost 3 bases and J lost 8; bases outside the gene matches: 9. This CDR3 contains 14 residues. Each CDR3 protein is one row after TCRdb ran MiXCR on the reads. This sample yields about 740,000 distinct CDR3 sequences, of which approximately 34% are seen a single time; around 2.8% belongs to the top ten. The chain is built from TRBV5-6 and TRBJ1-1; 8 bases are shared with TRBD1. What was sequenced was PBMCs. This TCR was sampled from a human donor in good health (CMV status not recorded). Some clones in this sample may be carry-over from other donors' samples. The CDR3: CASSSLNRDREAFF. For the CDR3, the DNA is TGTGCCAGCAGCTCCCTAAACCGGGACAGGGAAGCTTTCTTT.